A single sample gave rise to the 18 T cell receptor beta chains below, sequenced in a study of read filtering for tumor transcriptome and immune sequencing. Molecular barcoded adaptors covering alpha/delta and beta/gamma chains were used on 400 to 450 ng RNA. MiXCR, applied by TCRdb to the reads, yields one record per CDR3 protein. Of 130,000 or so distinct CDR3 sequences listed, about 13% are singletons. The sample was a population of CD138-negative cells sorted from bone marrow. The source is a donor at least 40 years old with multiple myeloma.

This clonotype was seen repeatedly, ten times or more. CDR3 amino acids: CASSESRRGDTQYF. The CDR3 DNA reads as TGCGCCAGCAGTGAGTCGAGACGGGGGGATACGCAGTATTTT. The chain combines TRBV10-1 with TRBJ2-3; D is possibly TRBD2 (6 bases). V lost 0 bases and J lost 6, with 10 bases in between. This CDR3 is 14 amino acids long. The germline CDR1 and CDR2 sequences are WNHNN and SYGVQD (reference sequence).

The rearrangement joins TRBV7-6 to TRBJ2-7; 8 bases map to TRBD2. V was clipped by 0 bases and J by 2 bases; unmatched bases: 6. The length of the CDR3 is 16 residues. Germline V CDR1 and CDR2: SGHVS, FNYEAQ. The chain's CDR3 is CASSLAGGRTAYEQYF. The CDR3 DNA reads TGTGCCAGCAGCTTAGCTGGCGGGAGGACCGCCTACGAGCAGTACTTC.

This clonotype was counted ten times or more. The chain employs TRBV11-3 and TRBJ2-1; possibly TRBD2 for D (5 bases). The germline V and J ends were trimmed by 7 bases and 8 bases, with 15 bases remaining between them. The CDR3 runs to 13 residues. The V gene's germline CDR1 is SGHNT and CDR2 YENEEA. CDR3: CASTPSRSYEQFF. The CDR3 DNA reads as TGTGCCAGCACACCTAGCAGGAGCTATGAGCAGTTCTTC.

About this clonotype: A read error may explain this, as a much larger clone is one base away. The genes are TRBV29-1 and TRBJ2-5, with D possibly TRBD1 on 6 matching bases. Germline CDR1 and CDR2: SQVTM and ANQGSEA. The CDR3 contains 12 residues. The CDR3 is CSVEKGGEIQYF. CDR3 nucleotide sequence: TGCAGCGTTGAAAAAGGGGGTGAGATCCAGTACTTC.

About this clonotype itself: A junction end diverges from the germline sequence, so it may reflect a read error. This chain links TRBV20-1 with TRBJ1-1; TRBD1 is a possible D gene (6 bases). The germline V gene encodes CDR1 DFQATT and CDR2 SNEGSKA (reference sequence). There are 12 residues in the CDR3. CDR3 nucleotides: TGCAGTGCTAGAACAGGGAGCACTGAAGCTTGCTTT. It yields the protein CSARTGSTEACF.

The table lists this clonotype with many counts. The V call is TRBV6-5, the J call TRBJ1-6, with D possibly matching TRBD1 (5 bases). Trimming cost V 2 bases and J 6 bases, with 14 bases left between them. Germline V CDR1 and CDR2: MNHEY, SVGAGI. CDR3 size: 16 residues. Here the CDR3 DNA reads TGTGCCAGCAGTTACAGAGGCGGGACGAGTAATTCACCCCTCCACTTT. Encoded protein: CASSYRGGTSNSPLHF.

There are many counts of this clonotype. The V call is TRBV20-1, the J call TRBJ2-1; 14 bases match TRBD2. This CDR3 has 15 amino acids. V lost 5 bases and J lost 6; bases outside the gene matches: 6. Germline V lookup: CDR1 DFQATT, CDR2 SNEGSKA (reference sequence). The CDR3: CSAWTSGRLGNEQFF. CDR3 coding DNA: TGCAGTGCTTGGACTAGCGGGAGGTTGGGCAATGAGCAGTTCTTC.

At least ten counts were recorded for this clonotype. The chain's CDR3 is CASRRGGGGATNEKLFF. The CDR3 DNA reads TGTGCCAGCAGACGAGGTGGGGGTGGAGCAACTAATGAAAAACTGTTTTTT. This chain joins TRBV12-3 or TRBV12-4 and TRBJ1-4, with D perhaps matching TRBD1 (5 bases). There are 17 residues in the CDR3. V was pared by 6 bases and J by 0 bases, with 17 bases between.

This clonotype appeared many times. CDR3 amino acids: CSVGRDSRYEQYF. The CDR3, as DNA: TGCAGCGTTGGACGGGACAGTCGCTACGAGCAGTACTTC. The rearrangement joins TRBV29-1 to TRBJ2-7, with 7 positions matching TRBD1. Trimming removed 4 bases from V and 3 bases from J; junction bases left unmatched: 6. Germline V CDR1 and CDR2: SQVTM, ANQGSEA. The CDR3 is made up of 13 amino acids.

This clonotype has only a few counts. A much bigger clone sits one base away, suggesting this may be a read error. The chain is built from TRBV7-3 and TRBJ2-1; no clear D. CDR1 is SGHTA, CDR2 FQGTGA, per germline. This CDR3 comprises 15 residues. CDR3 region: CASSLRAASYKEQFF. In nucleotides, the CDR3 is TGTGCCAGCAGCTTAAGGGCAGCCTCCTACAAGGAGCAGTTCTTC.

This clonotype was counted many times. The chain is built from TRBV29-1 and TRBJ2-4; perhaps TRBD2 as D (5 bases). Germline V gives CDR1 SQVTM, CDR2 ANQGSEA. V shed 7 bases and J shed 9 bases, with 19 bases lying between them. This CDR3 spans 13 amino acids. CDR3: CSGRSGRRGIQYF. The CDR3 bases are TGCAGCGGCAGGAGCGGCCGACGGGGCATTCAGTACTTC.

The CDR3 sequence: CASSYEGTNAETQYF. CDR3 nucleotides: TGTGCCAGCAGTTATGAGGGGACAAATGCGGAGACCCAGTACTTC. This chain connects TRBV11-3 to TRBJ2-5; possible D gene TRBD1, 6 bases. The CDR3 runs 15 residues. Trimming took 6 bases from V and 5 from J, leaving 19 bases between them. Germline V gene data show CDR1 as SGHNT and CDR2 as YENEEA.

This clonotype was counted many times. The V gene is TRBV7-2, the J gene TRBJ1-4; D is possibly TRBD1 (6 bases). V lost 3 bases, J lost 7 bases, and 18 bases lay in between. CDR3 size: 16 residues. The V gene's germline CDR1 is SGHTA and CDR2 FQGNSA. The CDR3 is CASSFSPRTRGEKLFF. The CDR3 coding sequence is TGTGCCAGCAGCTTTTCCCCCCGGACCAGGGGTGAAAAACTGTTTTTT.

At least ten counts were recorded for this clonotype. Its ends do not fully match the called genes, so a read error is possible. The chain employs TRBV7-9 and TRBJ2-5, with D unresolved. This CDR3 region has 15 residues. Germline-derived CDR1 and CDR2 are SEHNR and FQNEAQ (reference sequence). In nucleotides, the CDR3 is TGTGCCAGCAGCTTAGGTTTTCGGGCGAAGGACCACCCAAACTTC. It yields the protein CASSLGFRAKDHPNF.

This clonotype was counted a few times. V gene TRBV6-2 or TRBV6-3 combines with J gene TRBJ2-3; the match to TRBD2 covers 9 bases. There are 14 residues in the CDR3. The V segment lost 5 bases and the J segment 3 bases; nucleotides outside the gene matches: 3. Germline V CDR1 and CDR2: MNHEY, SVGEGT. CDR3 coding DNA: TGTGCCAGCAGTGTAGCGGGAGCGACAGATACGCAGTATTTT. Translation gives CASSVAGATDTQYF.

This clonotype was detected ten times or more. The chain joins TRBV11-2 to TRBJ2-1; a weak D match, TRBD1 (6 bases). The germline CDR1 and CDR2 sequences are SGHAT and FQNNGV. Trimming took 1 base from V and 4 from J, leaving 8 bases between them. There are 14 residues in the CDR3. The DNA for the CDR3 is TGTGCCAGCAGCTTAGGGACAGTTTACAATGAGCAGTTCTTC. Amino acid sequence: CASSLGTVYNEQFF.

Many counts were recorded for this clonotype. The rearrangement links TRBV27 to TRBJ1-1, with D perhaps matching TRBD1 (5 bases). Between the trimmed V and J ends, which lost 5 bases and 2 bases, there was a span of 9 bases. This CDR3 is 13 amino acids long. The germline V gene has CDR1 MNHEY and CDR2 SMNVEV (reference sequence). The DNA of the CDR3 is TGTGCCAGCAGTCTACAGGTAAACACTGAAGCTTTCTTT. Translation gives CASSLQVNTEAFF.

This clonotype was seen many times. CDR3 sequence reads: CASSPPASTEAFF. CDR3 DNA: TGTGCCAGCTCACCACCCGCATCAACTGAAGCTTTCTTT. The gene calls are TRBV18 and TRBJ1-1; D gene unclear. Germline V gene sequence: CDR1 KGHSH, CDR2 LQKENI. The CDR3 spans 13 residues. V lost 0 bases and J lost 5, with 7 bases in between. Looking up the rest from reference TRBV18 and TRBJ1-1 gives the full variable domain: NAGVMQNPRHLVRRRGQEARLRCSPMKGHSHVYWYRQLPEEGLKFMVYLQKENIIDESGMPKERFSAEFPKEGPSILRIQQVVRGDSAAYFCASSPPASTEAFFGQGTRLTVV.